The source of this T cell receptor (beta chain) is a study of OX40 agonist ivuxolimab in advanced cancers. The study, taken as a whole, reports: Partial responders at 0.1-3.0 mg/kg showed near-lowest clonal expansion. Relative to CD4+, CD8+ T cells held more expanded clones on average. The investigators did not determine what antigen specificity the expanded peripheral T cells had.

Libraries were prepared by immunoSEQ multiplex PCR; TCRdb keeps only in-frame clonotypes and omits some of them. Among some 77,000 clones listed, over 85% were seen once. As for this clone: The antigen is undetermined.

This TCR derives from an adult with an advanced solid tumor such as melanoma, head and neck, liver or kidney cancer. Specimen: CD4+ or CD8+ T cells sorted from blood, collected in a trial of the OX40 agonist ivuxolimab.

The CDR3 DNA sequence: TGTGCCAGCAGTTACTCCCCCCCTCTCCGGGCCCCATTCTCTGGAAACACCATATATTTT. Translated, it gives CASSYSPPLRAPFSGNTIYF. This chain joins TRBV6-7 and TRBJ1-3; D is unclear. TRBV6-7 is designated an ORF whose function remains uncertain. Between the trimmed V and J ends, which lost 0 bases and 0 bases, there was a span of 21 bases. The CDR3 consists of 20 residues.